The next 15 T cell receptor beta chains were all read from a single sample in a study of vaccination effects on CD4 cells after COVID-19. Data came from immunoSEQ multiplex PCR; TCRdb stores just in-frame clones and leaves some out. Counted here are more than 9,000 clones, around 68% occurring once; the ten biggest clones make up more than 8%. For these TCRs, the target antigens are not known. Expansion of antigen-specific CD4+ T cells with viral peptide pools was carried out by the ViraFEST assay before sequencing. At the end of about 10 days of culture, CD4+ T cells were isolated. Two doses of either BNT162b2 or mRNA-1273 were given to each participant. The sequences come from CD4+ T cells from PBMCs cultured with SARS-CoV-2 spike peptides, collected after COVID-19 vaccination. Source of these receptors: a human donor who received a COVID-19 vaccine.

This chain links TRBV7-8 with TRBJ2-7, with D perhaps matching TRBD1 or TRBD2 (5 bases each). V was shortened by 0 bases and J by 6 bases, with 9 bases between the two germline ends. The germline V gene encodes CDR1 SGHVS and CDR2 FQNEAQ. CDR3 length: 13 amino acids. The CDR3 nucleotides are TGTGCCAGCAGCTTAGCGATGAGGGGCGAGCAGTACTTC. Amino acids: CASSLAMRGEQYF.

V usage is TRBV27 and J usage is TRBJ2-3; TRBD2 matches 8 bases. From germline, CDR1 is MNHEY and CDR2 SMNVEV (reference sequence). The ends lost 6 bases at V and 1 base at J; junction bases unmatched: 9. The CDR3 is made up of 16 amino acids. DNA for the CDR3: TGTGCCAGCAGCCCGCCCCAACTAGCGGGCACAGATACGCAGTATTTT. Its translation is CASSPPQLAGTDTQYF.

This clone was seen a few times. The rearrangement links TRBV5-1 to TRBJ1-1; TRBD1 matches 7 bases. The CDR3 spans 15 residues. Germline lookup yields CDR1 SGHRS and CDR2 YFSETQ. The junction had 6 bases not matched to a gene; V was cut back by 3 bases and J by 1 base. CDR3 in amino acids: CASSSEGAPNTEAFF. CDR3 bases: TGCGCCAGCAGCTCGGAGGGGGCCCCGAACACTGAAGCTTTCTTT.

This clone was seen a handful of times. This chain connects TRBV30 to TRBJ1-3; D call uncertain. Germline loops: CDR1 GTSNPN, CDR2 SVGIG (reference sequence). V lost 0 bases and J 4 bases, leaving 10 bases between the germline ends. This CDR3 comprises 14 residues. The DNA of the CDR3 is TGTGCCTGGAGTGTAGAGGCCAGAGGAAACACCATATATTTT. Protein sequence: CAWSVEARGNTIYF.

This clone was seen only a few times. The chain links TRBV2 to TRBJ2-7; no definite D call. The germline V gene has CDR1 SNHLY and CDR2 FYNNEI. V shed 4 bases and J shed 7 bases, with 14 bases lying between them. The CDR3 length is 13 residues. This CDR3 is CASSADNSGEQYF. The CDR3 DNA is TGTGCCAGCAGTGCAGACAATTCCGGGGAGCAGTACTTC.

This clone occurred a few times. This rearrangement joins TRBV5-1 to TRBJ2-1; D is uncertain. Germline V lookup: CDR1 SGHRS, CDR2 YFSETQ. Trimming pared 5 bases from V and 5 bases from J, leaving 14 bases between. CDR3 length: 14 amino acids. The CDR3, as DNA: TGCGCCAGCAGGGTGGTAGCATTGGACAATGAGCAGTTCTTC. Residues: CASRVVALDNEQFF.

The chain recombines TRBV7-6 with TRBJ2-1, with D possibly matching TRBD2 (6 bases). The germline V gene encodes CDR1 SGHVS and CDR2 FNYEAQ. Trimming removed 2 bases at V and 3 bases at J, with 14 bases between. CDR3 length: 16 residues. Here the CDR3 reads CASSLFLGGGYNEQFF. CDR3 in DNA: TGTGCCAGCAGCTTATTCTTGGGGGGAGGCTACAATGAGCAGTTCTTC. The entire variable domain, with the rest obtained from reference TRBV7-6 and TRBJ2-1, is as follows: GAGVSQSPRYKVTKRGQDVALRCDPISGHVSLYWYRQALGQGPEFLTYFNYEAQQDKSGLPNDRFSAERPEGSISTLTIQRTEQRDSAMYRCASSLFLGGGYNEQFFGPGTRLTVL.

This clone has a handful of counts. The genes are TRBV5-4 and TRBJ1-2, with TRBD1 identical over 9 bases. The CDR3 extends over 16 amino acids. The germline V gene has CDR1 SGHNT and CDR2 YYREEE (reference sequence). V shed 0 bases and J 4 bases; nucleotides not matched to a gene: 7. Written as DNA, the CDR3 is TGTGCCAGCAGCTTGGCTACAGGGGGCAGGAGCTATGGCTACACCTTC. Encoded protein: CASSLATGGRSYGYTF.

The table lists this clone with a few counts. The rearrangement links TRBV10-3 to TRBJ2-3; D is perhaps TRBD1 or TRBD2 (5 bases each). The germline V gene has CDR1 ENHRY and CDR2 SYGVKD. CDR3 length: 16 residues. V lost 6 bases and J lost 3, with 19 bases in between. The CDR3 sequence is CAIRIGGGAHTDTQYF. CDR3 in DNA: TGTGCCATCAGAATAGGTGGGGGAGCCCATACAGATACGCAGTATTTT.

The chain couples TRBV6-2 or TRBV6-3 to TRBJ2-7, with TRBD1 matching over 10 bases. V shed 5 bases and J 2 bases; nucleotides not matched to a gene: 6. Germline CDR1 reads MNHEY; CDR2 reads SVGEGT. This CDR3 has 15 amino acids. The CDR3 sequence: CASSRPGQGTYEQYF. As DNA, the CDR3 is TGTGCCAGCAGTAGACCGGGACAGGGGACCTACGAGCAGTACTTC.

Notes on this clone: The junction differs from germline at one of its ends, possibly a read error. V gene TRBV10-2 combines with J gene TRBJ1-6, with D unresolved. The CDR3 totals 13 residues. Germline V lookup: CDR1 WSHSY, CDR2 SAAADI. The CDR3 region has the DNA TGCGCCAGCGGTGACGGGTTAAGATCACCCCTCCACTTT. Translated, it gives CASGDGLRSPLHF.

The chain couples TRBV5-1 to TRBJ2-7, with D perhaps TRBD2 (6 bases). The CDR3 is 14 residues long. CDR1 SGHRS and CDR2 YFSETQ come from the germline V gene. Trimming left V 4 bases short and J 2 bases short, with 13 bases between. The CDR3 coding sequence is TGCGCCAGCAGCGGGGGGACGGCAGCCTACGAGCAGTACTTC. Translation: CASSGGTAAYEQYF.

This rearrangement joins TRBV19 to TRBJ2-3, with 9 bases that match TRBD2. CDR1 is LNHDA and CDR2 is SQIVND in the germline V gene (reference sequence). The V segment lost 10 bases and the J segment 5 bases; nucleotides outside the gene matches: 19. This CDR3 comprises 17 residues. This CDR3 is CATDLVRREGREDTQYF. The CDR3 DNA reads TGTGCCACCGACCTAGTTCGGCGGGAGGGCCGAGAAGATACGCAGTATTTT.

V gene TRBV3-1 (or the pseudogene TRBV3-2) combines with J gene TRBJ1-2; TRBD1 matches at 8 bases. CDR3 length: 15 residues. The junction had 4 bases not matched to a gene; V was cut back by 2 bases and J by 2 bases. Germline-derived CDR1 and CDR2 are LGHDT and YNNKEL (reference sequence). CDR3: CASSQQGAWNYGYTF. The DNA for the CDR3 is TGTGCCAGCAGCCAACAGGGGGCGTGGAACTATGGCTACACCTTC.

The chain is built from TRBV3-1 (or the pseudogene TRBV3-2) and TRBJ2-7; TRBD2 agrees at 12 bases. Per the germline V gene, CDR1 is LGHDT and CDR2 is YNNKEL (reference sequence). Trimming at V came to 5 bases and at J to 1 base, leaving 9 bases not matched to a gene. CDR3 length: 17 amino acids. The CDR3 reads CASSYPPGTSGSYEQYF. The CDR3 DNA sequence: TGTGCCAGCAGCTACCCCCCGGGGACTAGCGGGTCCTACGAGCAGTACTTC.